The 17 T cell receptor beta chains below come from one sample, sequenced in a study of identical twins. A single record per CDR3 protein comes from TCRdb applying MiXCR to the 5' RACE reads. The table records 500,000 to 550,000 distinct CDR3 sequences, less than 25% of them present only once. These data are also associated with another study on T cells expressing NK-cell markers.

The specimen was CD4+ T cells sorted from blood. These receptor sequences come from a woman between 18 and 29 years old in good health.

The chain carries TRBV4-3 and TRBJ2-3, with D possibly being TRBD2 (5 bases). Germline CDR1 reads LGHNA; CDR2 reads YSLEER. The CDR3 runs to 16 residues. Trimming shortened V by 1 base and J by 6 bases, and 17 bases separated the two germline ends. The CDR3 loop is CASSQVPSGSHDTQYF. The CDR3 region has the DNA TGCGCCAGCAGCCAAGTCCCATCGGGAAGTCATGATACGCAGTATTTT.

The chain employs TRBV12-3 or TRBV12-4 and TRBJ2-7; a weak D match, TRBD1 (5 bases). The CDR3 consists of 14 residues. Trimming shortened V by 5 bases and J by 3 bases, and 14 bases separated the two germline ends. The CDR3 region is CASSPRTFSYEQYF. CDR3 bases: TGTGCCAGCAGTCCAAGGACATTTAGCTACGAGCAGTACTTC.

The chain employs TRBV25-1 and TRBJ2-1, with 7 bases fitting TRBD2. The CDR3 totals 17 residues. V lost 2 bases to trimming and J lost 0 bases; unmatched junction nucleotides: 7. Germline V lookup: CDR1 MGHDK, CDR2 SYGVNS. CDR3 sequence reads: CASSESLWEGSYNEQFF. CDR3 DNA: TGTGCCAGCAGTGAAAGTTTGTGGGAGGGCTCCTACAATGAGCAGTTCTTC.

The table lists this clonotype with a count of one. The chain recombines TRBV27 with TRBJ2-2; 7 positions match TRBD2. The CDR3 runs 17 residues. CDR1 MNHEY and CDR2 SMNVEV come from the germline V gene (reference sequence). Trimming cost V 2 bases and J 1 base; bases outside gene matches: 7. The CDR3 DNA reads TGTGCCAGCAGTTTAAATTATGCGGGAGAGAACACCGGGGAGCTGTTTTTT. Protein sequence: CASSLNYAGENTGELFF.

This sequence joins TRBV30 and TRBJ1-2; 9 nucleotides match TRBD1. The germline gives CDR1 GTSNPN, CDR2 SVGIG (reference sequence). The CDR3 consists of 13 residues. Trimming cost V 5 bases and J 8 bases; bases outside gene matches: 9. In DNA, the CDR3 is TGTGCCTGGTCCCTAAACAGGGGGCAAGGCTACACCTTC. The encoded protein is CAWSLNRGQGYTF.

V is TRBV6-8 and J is TRBJ2-3, with D possibly TRBD2 on 6 matching bases. Germline V lookup: CDR1 MNHGY, CDR2 SAAAGT. V lost 2 bases and J lost 2, with 17 bases in between. The CDR3 length is 17 residues. CDR3 nucleotide sequence: TGTGCCAGCAGTTACCTCGGCCGGGGGAGCTACACAGATACGCAGTATTTT. It yields the protein CASSYLGRGSYTDTQYF.

The rearrangement joins TRBV20-1 to TRBJ1-1; D may be TRBD1 (5 bases). The V gene lost 3 bases and the J gene lost 2 bases, with 16 bases spanning the gap. In germline, CDR1 is DFQATT, CDR2 SNEGSKA (reference sequence). CDR3 length: 15 residues. The CDR3 region has the DNA TGCAGTGCTAGTTCGGCAGCGGGACTAAACACTGAAGCTTTCTTT. This encodes CSASSAAGLNTEAFF.

Concerning this clonotype itself: A single base separates this from a much larger clone, so it may be a read error. The V call is TRBV5-1, the J call TRBJ2-7; D tentatively fits TRBD1 or TRBD2 (5 bases each). Trimming removed 0 bases from V and 7 bases from J, with 17 bases in between. The CDR3 loop spans 15 amino acids. In germline, CDR1 is SGHRS, CDR2 YFSETQ. The CDR3 spells CASSLAPGPATEQYF. The CDR3 DNA is TGCGCCAGCAGCTTGGCCCCGGGACCGGCGACAGAGCAGTACTTC.

This chain connects TRBV29-1 to TRBJ1-1, with no clear D. The CDR3 totals 11 residues. Looked up from germline, CDR1 is SQVTM and CDR2 is ANQGSEA. Trimming removed 6 bases at V and 1 base at J, with 6 bases between. The CDR3 region is CSVEKNTEAFF. CDR3 sequence (DNA): TGCAGCGTAGAAAAGAACACTGAAGCTTTCTTT.

The rearrangement uses TRBV15 and TRBJ1-2; the D is unclear. The CDR3 covers 16 residues. V was pared by 0 bases and J by 2 bases, with 13 bases between. Germline CDR1 is LNHNV and CDR2 is YYDKDF (reference sequence). This CDR3 is CATSREIVSGNYGYTF. CDR3 in DNA: TGTGCCACCAGCAGAGAAATCGTATCAGGAAACTATGGCTACACCTTC.

The rearrangement uses TRBV20-1 and TRBJ1-6; tentative D call: TRBD1 (6 bases). The germline V and J ends were trimmed by 6 bases and 9 bases, with 12 bases remaining between them. Germline CDR1 is DFQATT and CDR2 is SNEGSKA (reference sequence). The CDR3 has 12 amino acids. The CDR3 DNA follows: TGCAGTGCCGTAACAGGGACTTCACCCCTCCACTTT. It codes for CSAVTGTSPLHF.

The rearrangement links TRBV27 to TRBJ2-1; 8 nucleotides align to TRBD1. V trimming: 1 base; J trimming: 5 bases; junction bases outside the gene matches: 4. CDR1 is MNHEY, CDR2 SMNVEV, per germline (reference sequence). The CDR3 has 15 amino acids. In DNA form, the CDR3 reads TGTGCCAGCAGTTTATACGGGACAGGCAACAATGAGCAGTTCTTC. Its protein is CASSLYGTGNNEQFF.

The chain has TRBV12-3 or TRBV12-4 and TRBJ2-3; 10 nucleotides match TRBD1. Trimming took 4 bases from V and 4 from J; bases not matched to a gene: 5. This CDR3 contains 15 residues. CDR3 amino acids: CASSSRDRGPDTQYF. The DNA of the CDR3 is TGTGCCAGCAGTTCCCGGGACAGGGGCCCAGATACGCAGTATTTT.

This clonotype was recorded at least ten times. The gene calls are TRBV7-9 and TRBJ2-1; weak D call: TRBD2 (6 bases). The germline V gene has CDR1 SEHNR and CDR2 FQNEAQ (reference sequence). The CDR3 is 15 amino acids. Trimming removed 1 base from V and 4 bases from J, with 11 bases in between. CDR3 nucleotide sequence: TGTGCCAGCAGCTTAGGACTAGGAGGGTACAATGAGCAGTTCTTC. It is translated as CASSLGLGGYNEQFF.

The chain recombines TRBV12-3 or TRBV12-4 with TRBJ2-2; 8 positions agree with TRBD1. The CDR3 contains 17 residues. Trimming at V came to 4 bases and at J to 6 bases, leaving 13 bases not matched to a gene. The CDR3 loop reads CASSSDRGSGSSGELFF. The CDR3 nucleotides read TGTGCCAGCAGTTCCGACAGGGGATCTGGGAGTTCCGGGGAGCTGTTTTTT.

V gene TRBV12-3 or TRBV12-4 combines with J gene TRBJ2-2, with 9 bases that match TRBD2. The CDR3 extends over 17 amino acids. V gave up 6 bases and J gave up 6 bases; unmatched junction bases: 14. This chain's CDR3 is CASSPTRVSGSSGELFF. CDR3 DNA: TGTGCCAGCAGCCCTACCCGGGTTAGCGGGAGTTCCGGGGAGCTGTTTTTT.

The sample holds a few counts of this clonotype. The chain employs TRBV7-9 and TRBJ1-1; no firm D call. The CDR3 covers 12 residues. CDR1 and CDR2 from the germline V gene are SEHNR and FQNEAQ (reference sequence). With 5 bases removed from V and 7 bases from J, the gap between germline ends came to 11 bases. CDR3: CASSVREGEAFF. In DNA form, the CDR3 reads TGTGCCAGCAGCGTCCGGGAGGGTGAAGCTTTCTTT.